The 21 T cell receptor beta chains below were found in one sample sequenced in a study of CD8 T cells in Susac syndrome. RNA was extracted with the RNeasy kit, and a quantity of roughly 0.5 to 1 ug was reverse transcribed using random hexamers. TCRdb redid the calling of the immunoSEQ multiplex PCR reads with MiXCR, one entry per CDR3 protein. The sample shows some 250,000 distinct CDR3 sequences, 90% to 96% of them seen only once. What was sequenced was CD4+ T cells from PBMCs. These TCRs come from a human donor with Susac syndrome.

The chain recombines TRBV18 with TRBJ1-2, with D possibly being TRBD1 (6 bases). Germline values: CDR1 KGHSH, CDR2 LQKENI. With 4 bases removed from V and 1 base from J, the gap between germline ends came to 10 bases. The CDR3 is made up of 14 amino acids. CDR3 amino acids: CASSLQGNNYGYTF. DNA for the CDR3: TGTGCCAGCTCACTCCAGGGGAATAACTATGGCTACACCTTC.

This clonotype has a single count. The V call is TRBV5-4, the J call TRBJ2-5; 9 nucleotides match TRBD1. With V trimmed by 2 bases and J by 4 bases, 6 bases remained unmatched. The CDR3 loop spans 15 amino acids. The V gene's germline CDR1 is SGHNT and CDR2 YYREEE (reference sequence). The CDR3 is CASSFNRGRGETQYF. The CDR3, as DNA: TGTGCCAGCAGCTTCAACAGGGGGCGGGGAGAGACCCAGTACTTC.

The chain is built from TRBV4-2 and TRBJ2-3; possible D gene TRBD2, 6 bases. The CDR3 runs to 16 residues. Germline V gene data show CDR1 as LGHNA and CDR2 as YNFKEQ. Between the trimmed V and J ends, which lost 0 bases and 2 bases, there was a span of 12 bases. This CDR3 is CASSQEWRGNTDTQYF. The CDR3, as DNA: TGTGCCAGCAGCCAAGAGTGGCGCGGGAACACAGATACGCAGTATTTT.

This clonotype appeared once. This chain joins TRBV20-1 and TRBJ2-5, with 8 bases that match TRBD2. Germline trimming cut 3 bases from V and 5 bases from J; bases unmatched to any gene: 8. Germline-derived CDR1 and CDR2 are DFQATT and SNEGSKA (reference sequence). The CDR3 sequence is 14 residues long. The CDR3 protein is CSASAPSGGETQYF. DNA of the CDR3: TGCAGTGCTAGCGCACCTTCGGGGGGGGAGACCCAGTACTTC.

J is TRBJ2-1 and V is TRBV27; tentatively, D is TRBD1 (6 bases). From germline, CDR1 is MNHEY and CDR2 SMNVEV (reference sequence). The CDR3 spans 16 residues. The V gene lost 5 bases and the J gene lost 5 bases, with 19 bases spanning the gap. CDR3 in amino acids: CASSRGDRTYNNEQFF. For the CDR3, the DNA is TGTGCCAGCAGTCGGGGTGACAGGACCTATAACAATGAGCAGTTCTTC.

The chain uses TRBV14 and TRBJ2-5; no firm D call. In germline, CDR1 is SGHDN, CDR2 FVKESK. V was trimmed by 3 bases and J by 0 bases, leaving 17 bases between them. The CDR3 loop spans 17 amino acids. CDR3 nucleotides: TGTGCCAGCAGCCATTACGGGCCCGAGACGTACCAAGAGACCCAGTACTTC. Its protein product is CASSHYGPETYQETQYF.

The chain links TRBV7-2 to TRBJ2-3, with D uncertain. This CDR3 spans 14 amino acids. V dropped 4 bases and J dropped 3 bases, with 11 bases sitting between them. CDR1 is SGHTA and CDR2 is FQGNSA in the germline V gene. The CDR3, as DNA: TGTGCCAGCAGCTGGGCGCTTAGGACAGATACGCAGTATTTT. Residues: CASSWALRTDTQYF.

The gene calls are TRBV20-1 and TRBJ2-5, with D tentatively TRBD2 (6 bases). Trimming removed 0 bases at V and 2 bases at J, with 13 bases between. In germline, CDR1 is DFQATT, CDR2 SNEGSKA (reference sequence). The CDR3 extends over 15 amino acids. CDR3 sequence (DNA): TGCAGTGCTAGAGATGTTGGGCGGGGTCAAGAGACCCAGTACTTC. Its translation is CSARDVGRGQETQYF.

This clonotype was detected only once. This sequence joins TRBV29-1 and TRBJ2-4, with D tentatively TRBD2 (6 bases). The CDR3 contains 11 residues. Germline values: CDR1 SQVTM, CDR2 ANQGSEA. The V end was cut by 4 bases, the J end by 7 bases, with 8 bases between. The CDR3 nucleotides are TGCAGCGTTGGTCGGGGGAACATTCAGTACTTC. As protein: CSVGRGNIQYF.

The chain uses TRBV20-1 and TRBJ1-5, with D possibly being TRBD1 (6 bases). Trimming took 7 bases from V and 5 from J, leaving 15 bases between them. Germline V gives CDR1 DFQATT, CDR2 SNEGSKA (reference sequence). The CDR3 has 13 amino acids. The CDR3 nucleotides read TGCAGTGGGGCGATAAGGGGGGATCAGCCCCAGCATTTT. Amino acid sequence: CSGAIRGDQPQHF.

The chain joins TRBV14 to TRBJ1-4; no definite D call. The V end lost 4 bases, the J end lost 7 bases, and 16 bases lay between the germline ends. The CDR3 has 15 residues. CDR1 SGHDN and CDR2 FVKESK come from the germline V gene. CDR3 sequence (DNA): TGTGCCAGCAGCCCACGACGAGGAGGGCTTGAAAAACTGTTTTTT. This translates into CASSPRRGGLEKLFF.

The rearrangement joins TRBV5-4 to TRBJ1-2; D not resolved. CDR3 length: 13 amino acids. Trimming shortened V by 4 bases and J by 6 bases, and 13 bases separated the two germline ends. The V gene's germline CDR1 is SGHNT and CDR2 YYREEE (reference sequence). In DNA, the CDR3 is TGTGCCAGCAGCCCGATCGGGAGCGATGGCTACACCTTC. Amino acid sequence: CASSPIGSDGYTF.

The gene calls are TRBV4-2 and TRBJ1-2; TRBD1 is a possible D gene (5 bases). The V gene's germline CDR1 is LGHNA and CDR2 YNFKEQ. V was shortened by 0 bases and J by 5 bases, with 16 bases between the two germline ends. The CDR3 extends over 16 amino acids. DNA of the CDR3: TGTGCCAGCAGCCAAGAAGGGGCCAGGGCCCTATATGGCTACACCTTC. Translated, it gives CASSQEGARALYGYTF.

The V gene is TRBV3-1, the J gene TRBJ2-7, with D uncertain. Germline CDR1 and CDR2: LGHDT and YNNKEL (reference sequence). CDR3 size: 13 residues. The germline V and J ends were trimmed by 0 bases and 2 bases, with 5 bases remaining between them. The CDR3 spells CASSQDSTYEQYF. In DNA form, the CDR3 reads TGTGCCAGCAGCCAAGACAGCACCTACGAGCAGTACTTC.

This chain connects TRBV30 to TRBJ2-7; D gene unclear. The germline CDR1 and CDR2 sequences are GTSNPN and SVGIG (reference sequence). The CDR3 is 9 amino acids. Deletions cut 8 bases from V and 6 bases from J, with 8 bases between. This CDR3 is CAQTGEQYF. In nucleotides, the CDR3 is TGTGCCCAAACGGGCGAGCAGTACTTC.

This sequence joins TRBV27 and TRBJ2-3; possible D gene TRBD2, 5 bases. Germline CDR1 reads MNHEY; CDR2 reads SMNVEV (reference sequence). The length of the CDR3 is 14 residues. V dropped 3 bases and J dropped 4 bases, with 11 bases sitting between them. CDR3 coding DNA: TGTGCCAGCAGTTTCGAGGACTTTCCAGATACGCAGTATTTT. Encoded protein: CASSFEDFPDTQYF.

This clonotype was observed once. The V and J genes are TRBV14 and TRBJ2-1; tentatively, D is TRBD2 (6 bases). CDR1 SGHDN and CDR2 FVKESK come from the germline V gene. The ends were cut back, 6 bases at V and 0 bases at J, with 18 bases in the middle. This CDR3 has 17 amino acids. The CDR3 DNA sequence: TGTGCCAGCAGAACAAACGGGGGAGTGGACTCCTACAATGAGCAGTTCTTC. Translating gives CASRTNGGVDSYNEQFF.

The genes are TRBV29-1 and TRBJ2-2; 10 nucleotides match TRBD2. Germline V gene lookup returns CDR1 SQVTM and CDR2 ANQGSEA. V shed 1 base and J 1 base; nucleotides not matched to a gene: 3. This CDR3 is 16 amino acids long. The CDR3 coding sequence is TGCAGCGTTGAAGTTCTAGCGGGAGTGAACACCGGGGAGCTGTTTTTT. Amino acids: CSVEVLAGVNTGELFF.

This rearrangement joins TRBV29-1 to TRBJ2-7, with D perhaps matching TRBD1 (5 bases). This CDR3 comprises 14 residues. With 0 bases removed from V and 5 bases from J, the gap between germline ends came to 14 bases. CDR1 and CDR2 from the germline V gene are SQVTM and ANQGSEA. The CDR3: CSVEDWEGVDEQYF. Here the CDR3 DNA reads TGCAGCGTTGAAGATTGGGAAGGGGTAGACGAGCAGTACTTC.

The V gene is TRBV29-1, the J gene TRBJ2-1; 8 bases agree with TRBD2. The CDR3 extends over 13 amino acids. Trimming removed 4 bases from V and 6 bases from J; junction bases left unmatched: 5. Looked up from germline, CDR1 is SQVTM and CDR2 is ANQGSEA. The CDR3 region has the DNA TGCAGCGTTGGGGGTAGCGGGACCAATGAGCAGTTCTTC. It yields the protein CSVGGSGTNEQFF.

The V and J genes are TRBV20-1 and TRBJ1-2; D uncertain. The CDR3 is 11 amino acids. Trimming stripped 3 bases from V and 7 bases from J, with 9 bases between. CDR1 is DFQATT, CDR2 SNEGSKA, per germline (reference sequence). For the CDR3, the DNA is TGCAGTGCTAGTGAGGGAGTTGGCTACACCTTC. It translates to CSASEGVGYTF.